This is a list of T cell receptor beta chains from one sample in a study of T cell responses to AZD1222 COVID-19 vaccine. Only in-frame clones appear in the TCRdb table, and some are missing; sequencing was by immunoSEQ multiplex PCR. The profile covers 95,000 to 150,000 clones, with roughly 84% appearing a single time and over 5.5% taken by the ten largest. This specimen was peripheral blood, taken on day 0 of AZD1222 vaccination. The receptors stem from an adult in good health. Both conserved end residues are part of each CDR3. D genes are given only for firm matches. Expanded clones get a size class; other rows say once, few or many, or leave the size out.

J	size	V	D	DNA	CDR3
TRBJ1-6	NA	TRBV28	NA	TGTGCCAGCAGTCTCGACGCGCCGTCAGGGACCCTCCACTTT	CASSLDAPSGTLHF
TRBJ2-3	NA	TRBV7-2	NA	TGTGCCAGCAGCTTAGCGTGGGCGCAGTATTTT	CASSLAWAQYF
TRBJ1-2	once	TRBV7-3	NA	TGTGCCAGCAGCCCTAATCCCCGGGGGGCTGATGGCTACACCTTC	CASSPNPRGADGYTF
TRBJ2-7	NA	TRBV29-1	TRBD1	TGCAGCGTTAGTTCCGGGACAGGTTACGAGCAGTACTTC	CSVSSGTGYEQYF
TRBJ2-3	few	TRBV20-1	NA	TGCAGTGCTAGTAAAGGGCGCGCAGATACGCAGTATTTT	CSASKGRADTQYF
TRBJ2-1	NA	TRBV24-1	NA	TGTGCCACCAGTGATTATGAGAGCAATGAGCAGTTCTTC	CATSDYESNEQFF
TRBJ1-3	NA	TRBV7-6	NA	TGTGCCAGCAGCCCCAGAGCGGGGACTGGAAACACCATATATTTT	CASSPRAGTGNTIYF
TRBJ2-2	NA	TRBV29-1	NA	TGCAGCGTTGAAAGGGGGGTCGGGGAGCTGTTTTTT	CSVERGVGELFF
TRBJ1-6	once	TRBV12-3/TRBV12-4	NA	TGTGCCACCCTAGCCGGGCTCGGTTCACCCCTCCACTTT	CATLAGLGSPLHF
TRBJ1-4	NA	TRBV7-2	TRBD1	TGTGCCAGCAGCCAGGACAGGGCCATTCCTAATGAAAAACTGTTTTTT	CASSQDRAIPNEKLFF
TRBJ2-2	NA	TRBV3-1/TRBV3-2	NA	TGTGCCAGCAGCCAAATTGGGACAACGAACACCGGGGAGCTGTTTTTT	CASSQIGTTNTGELFF
TRBJ1-2	NA	TRBV28	NA	TGTGCCAGCAGAGACAGCCGCTATGGCTACACCTTC	CASRDSRYGYTF
TRBJ1-2	NA	TRBV4-2	NA	TGTGCCAGCAGCCAAGAAGGGATGGGGGGCGTTGGCTACACCTTC	CASSQEGMGGVGYTF
TRBJ2-5	NA	TRBV28	NA	TGTGCCAGCAGTCCCGGGTTCTCGGACCCAAAAGAGACCCAGTACTTC	CASSPGFSDPKETQYF
TRBJ2-3	NA	TRBV12-3/TRBV12-4	NA	TGTGCCAGCAGTTTCGGGCAGCCAGATACGCAGTATTTT	CASSFGQPDTQYF
TRBJ2-2	NA	TRBV5-6	TRBD1	TGTGCCAGCAGTCCGGGACAGGGATTTAGCACCGGGGAGCTGTTTTTT	CASSPGQGFSTGELFF
TRBJ2-6	NA	TRBV18	NA	TGTGCCAGCTCACCCCCATCCGCTGGGGCCAACGTCCTGACTTTC	CASSPPSAGANVLTF
TRBJ1-4	NA	TRBV11-3	TRBD1	TGTGCCAGCAGCGGACAGGGATCACTGTTTTTT	CASSGQGSLFF
TRBJ1-4	NA	TRBV28	TRBD1	TGTGCCAGCAGATCCCAGGGGGCACTCGGTGAAAAACTGTTTTTT	CASRSQGALGEKLFF
TRBJ2-3	NA	TRBV5-1	NA	TGCGCCAGCACACCAAAGGGCGCAGATACGCAGTATTTT	CASTPKGADTQYF
TRBJ2-7	NA	TRBV12-3/TRBV12-4	NA	TGTGCCAGCAGTTTATGGGGTAGCCACGAGCAGTACTTC	CASSLWGSHEQYF
TRBJ1-6	NA	TRBV23-1	NA	TGCGCCAGTACCCAGGGCCTCAGCTCCTATAATTCACCCCTCCACTTT	CASTQGLSSYNSPLHF
TRBJ2-1	NA	TRBV5-4	TRBD2	TGTGCCAGCAGCCGGACTAGCGGGGGGGCCAATGAGCAGTTCTTC	CASSRTSGGANEQFF
TRBJ2-1	NA	TRBV29-1	NA	TGCAGCGTCCCCGGAAGGGGGGACCACAATGAGCAGTTCTTC	CSVPGRGDHNEQFF
TRBJ2-4	NA	TRBV28	TRBD1	TGTGCCAGCTGGGACAGGGCCAAAAACATTCAGTACTTC	CASWDRAKNIQYF
TRBJ1-2	NA	TRBV6-5	NA	TGTGCCAGCAGCCCCCTGGGGGGGAACTACACCTTC	CASSPLGGNYTF
TRBJ1-4	NA	TRBV28	NA	TGTGCCAGCAGTTTATGGTCCGCAACTAATGAAAAACTGTTTTTT	CASSLWSATNEKLFF
TRBJ2-3	NA	TRBV29-1	TRBD1	TGCAGCGTTTCACAGGGGAACACAGATACGCAGTATTTT	CSVSQGNTDTQYF
TRBJ1-2	NA	TRBV9	TRBD1	TGTGCCAGCAGCGTATGGGCAGGGGGGGACTATGGCTACACCTTC	CASSVWAGGDYGYTF
TRBJ1-1	NA	TRBV19	NA	TGTGCCAGTAGTATAGCCCCCGACAGGAACACTGAAGCTTTCTTT	CASSIAPDRNTEAFF
TRBJ1-1	NA	TRBV30	NA	TGTGCCTGGAGTGTAAAGGTGAACACTGAAGCTTTCTTT	CAWSVKVNTEAFF
TRBJ1-6	once	TRBV6-6	NA	TGTGCCAGCACCAAAGGGGGATATAAGATTAATTCACCCCTCCACTTT	CASTKGGYKINSPLHF
TRBJ1-2	few	TRBV5-6	NA	TGTGCCAGCAGCTTCGACTCTGGGAGTCCCTATGGCTACACCTTC	CASSFDSGSPYGYTF
TRBJ1-4	few	TRBV6-5	NA	TGTGCCAGCAGTTCGGACCAGGAAAAACTGTTTTTT	CASSSDQEKLFF
TRBJ1-1	NA	TRBV7-9	NA	TGTGCCAGCAGCCAATCGGTTGCTGAAGCTTTCTTT	CASSQSVAEAFF
TRBJ2-3	NA	TRBV7-8	TRBD2	TGTGCCAGCAGCTCCAGAGCGGGGGGCACAGATACGCAGTATTTT	CASSSRAGGTDTQYF
TRBJ1-5	NA	TRBV6-5	NA	TGTGCCAGCAGTTGGGAGGGAAACAATCAGCCCCAGCATTTT	CASSWEGNNQPQHF
TRBJ2-5	NA	TRBV19	TRBD2	TGTGCCAGTAGTACACTAGCGGGGGATAGGGAGACCCAGTACTTC	CASSTLAGDRETQYF
TRBJ1-3	once	TRBV7-2	NA	TGTGCCAGCAGCTTAGCGGGCAGCTGGGGAGACACCATATATTTT	CASSLAGSWGDTIYF
TRBJ2-5	NA	TRBV6-5	TRBD2	TGTGCCAGCAGGCTAGCGGGGGCGCAAGAGACCCAGTACTTC	CASRLAGAQETQYF
TRBJ1-1	NA	TRBV7-2	NA	TGTGCCAGCAGCTTAGAGGCGGGGACCATGAACACTGAAGCTTTCTTT	CASSLEAGTMNTEAFF
TRBJ2-5	NA	TRBV12-3/TRBV12-4	NA	TGTGCCAGCAGTTTGGGCTGGGCGGGGACCCAGTACTTC	CASSLGWAGTQYF
TRBJ1-2	NA	TRBV7-7	NA	TGTGCCAGCAGCTTATCAGCAATCGACATCGAAGGGGCTAACTACACCTTC	CASSLSAIDIEGANYTF
TRBJ2-1	NA	TRBV28	NA	TGTGCCAGCGGTTCCACAGGGATGCGTGAGCAGTTCTTC	CASGSTGMREQFF
TRBJ1-2	NA	TRBV5-1	TRBD1	TGCGCCAGCAGCTTCGGACAGGGATTCTATGGCTACACCTTC	CASSFGQGFYGYTF
TRBJ1-1	NA	TRBV29-1	NA	TGCAGCGTTGGGTCCCAGACGCGTGAAGCTTTCTTT	CSVGSQTREAFF
TRBJ2-1	NA	TRBV13	NA	TGTGCCAGCAGTGCTCGGGGAAACTACAATGAGCAGTTCTTC	CASSARGNYNEQFF
TRBJ2-7	NA	TRBV7-2	NA	TGTGCCAGCAGCTCGGGTTGGTACGAGCAGTACTTC	CASSSGWYEQYF
TRBJ1-3	NA	TRBV11-2	TRBD1	TGTGCCAGCAGCTTAGGACAGGGGTTATTATTTGCGGGAAACACCATATATTTT	CASSLGQGLLFAGNTIYF
TRBJ2-1	NA	TRBV5-8	NA	TGTGCCAGCAGCTTGGGGGGGCCCTACAATGAGCAGTTCTTC	CASSLGGPYNEQFF
TRBJ2-7	NA	TRBV4-1	TRBD2	TGCGCCAGCAGCCAGACCCTAGCGGGGCTCTACGAGCAGTACTTC	CASSQTLAGLYEQYF
TRBJ1-2	NA	TRBV29-1	NA	TGCAGCGTTGAAGTGTTAGGCCTGCCGCAAGGCTACACCTTC	CSVEVLGLPQGYTF
TRBJ1-1	NA	TRBV19	TRBD1	TGTGCCAGTAACAGGGGGCAGGGGACTGAAGCTTTCTTT	CASNRGQGTEAFF
TRBJ2-1	NA	TRBV4-2	NA	TGTGCCAGCAGCCAAGAGGCGGCAAGTGTGTACAATGAGCAGTTCTTC	CASSQEAASVYNEQFF
TRBJ1-6	few	TRBV6-4	TRBD1	TGTGCCAGCAGACATCAGGGGGATCATTCACCCCTCCACTTT	CASRHQGDHSPLHF
TRBJ1-1	NA	TRBV6-5	NA	TGTGCCAGCAGTTCTCCTAATATGAACACTGAAGCTTTCTTT	CASSSPNMNTEAFF
TRBJ2-5	NA	TRBV13	NA	TGTGCCAGCAGCTTAGGCCCTCAAGAGACCCAGTACTTC	CASSLGPQETQYF